This T cell receptor (beta chain) is from a study of beta chain features in type 1 diabetes. Study conclusions and caveats: VDJ junctions sequenced from type 1 diabetes patients showed fewer insertions and more deletions. In all four CD4+ subsets, TCRB CDR3 length was significantly, moderately reduced in type 1 diabetes. Compared to healthy donors, patients appeared to have naive, central memory and Treg TCRB repertoires that were more alike.

Expressed TCRB transcripts were sequenced, since all the RNA that had been isolated was reverse transcribed. Each sample of naive, central memory or regulatory T cells had, on average, roughly 3.4 million reads. The protocol was immunoSEQ multiplex PCR, while the TCRdb copy is restricted to in-frame clones and leaves out a portion. The sample has some 250,000 clones, less than 35% seen once; the top ten hold 3.5% to 4%. There are 15 residues in the CDR3. CDR1 is SGHNT and CDR2 is YYREEE in the germline V gene (reference sequence). V was clipped by 8 bases and J by 4 bases, with 20 bases between them. With regard to this clone: What it binds is not known.

The source material was central memory CD4+ T cells from blood. The TCR comes from a man between 25 and 39 years old in good health. V usage is TRBV5-4 and J usage is TRBJ2-3; weak D call: TRBD2 (7 bases). The CDR3 sequence: CASTLWGGRADTQYF. CDR3 nucleotide sequence: TGTGCCAGTACTCTCTGGGGGGGCCGGGCAGATACGCAGTATTTT.